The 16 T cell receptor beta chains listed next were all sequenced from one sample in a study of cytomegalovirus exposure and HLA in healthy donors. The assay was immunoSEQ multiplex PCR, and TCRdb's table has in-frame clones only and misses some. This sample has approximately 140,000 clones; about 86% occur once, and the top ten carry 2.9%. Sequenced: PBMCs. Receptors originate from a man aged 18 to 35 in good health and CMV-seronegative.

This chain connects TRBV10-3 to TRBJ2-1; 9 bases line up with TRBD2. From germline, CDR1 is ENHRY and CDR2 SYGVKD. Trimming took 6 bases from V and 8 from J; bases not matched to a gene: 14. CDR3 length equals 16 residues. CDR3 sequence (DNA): TGTGCCATCAGCACTAGCGGGCGGGGGACGGTGGATGAGCAGTTCTTC. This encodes CAISTSGRGTVDEQFF.

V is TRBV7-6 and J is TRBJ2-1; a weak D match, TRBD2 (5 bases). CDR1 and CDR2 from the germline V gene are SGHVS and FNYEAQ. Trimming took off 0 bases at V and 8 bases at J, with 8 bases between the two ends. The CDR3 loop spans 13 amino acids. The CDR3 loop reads CASSLAIGDEQFF. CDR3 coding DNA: TGTGCCAGCAGCTTAGCTATCGGGGATGAGCAGTTCTTC.

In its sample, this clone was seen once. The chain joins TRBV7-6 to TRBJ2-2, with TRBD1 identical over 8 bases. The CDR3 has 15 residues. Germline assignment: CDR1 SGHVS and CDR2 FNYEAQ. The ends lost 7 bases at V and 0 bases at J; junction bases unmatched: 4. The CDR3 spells CASIGDRTNTGELFF. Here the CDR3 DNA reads TGTGCCAGCATAGGGGACAGGACGAACACCGGGGAGCTGTTTTTT.

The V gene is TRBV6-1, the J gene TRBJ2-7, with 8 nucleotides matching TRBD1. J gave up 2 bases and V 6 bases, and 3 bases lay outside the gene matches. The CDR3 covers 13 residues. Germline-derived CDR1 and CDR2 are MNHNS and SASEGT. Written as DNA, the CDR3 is TGTGCCAGCAGAGGACAGGGACCCTACGAGCAGTACTTC. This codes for CASRGQGPYEQYF.

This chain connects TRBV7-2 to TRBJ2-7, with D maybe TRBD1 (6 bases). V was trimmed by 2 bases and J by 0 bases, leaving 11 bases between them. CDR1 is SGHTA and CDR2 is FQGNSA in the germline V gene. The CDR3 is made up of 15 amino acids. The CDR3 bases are TGTGCCAGCAGCTTATACACAGGGAGCTCCTACGAGCAGTACTTC. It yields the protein CASSLYTGSSYEQYF.

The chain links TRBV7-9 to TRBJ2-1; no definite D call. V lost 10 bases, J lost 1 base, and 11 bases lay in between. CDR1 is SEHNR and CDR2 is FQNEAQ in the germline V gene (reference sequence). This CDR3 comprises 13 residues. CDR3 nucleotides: TGTGCCATATCTCGCGGATCCTACAATGAGCAGTTCTTC. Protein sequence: CAISRGSYNEQFF.

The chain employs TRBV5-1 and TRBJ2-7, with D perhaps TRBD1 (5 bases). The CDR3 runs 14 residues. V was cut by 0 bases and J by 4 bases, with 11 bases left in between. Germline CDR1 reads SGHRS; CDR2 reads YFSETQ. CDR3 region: CASSLEGVGYEQYF. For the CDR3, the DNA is TGCGCCAGCAGCTTGGAAGGGGTTGGGTACGAGCAGTACTTC.

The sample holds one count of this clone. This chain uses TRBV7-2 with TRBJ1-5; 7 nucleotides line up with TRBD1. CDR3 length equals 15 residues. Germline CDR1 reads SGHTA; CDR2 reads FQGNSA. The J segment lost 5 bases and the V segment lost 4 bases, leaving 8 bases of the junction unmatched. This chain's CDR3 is CASSYRQGDHQPQHF. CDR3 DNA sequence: TGTGCCAGCAGCTACCGACAGGGCGATCATCAGCCCCAGCATTTT.

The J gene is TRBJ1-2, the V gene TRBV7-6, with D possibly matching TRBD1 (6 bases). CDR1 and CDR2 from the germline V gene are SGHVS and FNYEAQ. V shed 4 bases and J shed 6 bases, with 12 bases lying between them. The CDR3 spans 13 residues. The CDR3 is CASSSNRVHGYTF. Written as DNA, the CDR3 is TGTGCCAGCAGCTCGAACAGGGTCCATGGCTACACCTTC. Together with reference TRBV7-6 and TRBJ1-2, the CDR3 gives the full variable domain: GAGVSQSPRYKVTKRGQDVALRCDPISGHVSLYWYRQALGQGPEFLTYFNYEAQQDKSGLPNDRFSAERPEGSISTLTIQRTEQRDSAMYRCASSSNRVHGYTFGSGTRLTVV.

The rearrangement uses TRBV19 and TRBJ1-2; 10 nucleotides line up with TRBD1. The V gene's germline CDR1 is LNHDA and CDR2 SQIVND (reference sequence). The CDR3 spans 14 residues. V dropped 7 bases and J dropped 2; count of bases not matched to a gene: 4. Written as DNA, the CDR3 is TGTGCCAGTACCAGGACAGGGGGGAACTATGGCTACACCTTC. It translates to CASTRTGGNYGYTF.

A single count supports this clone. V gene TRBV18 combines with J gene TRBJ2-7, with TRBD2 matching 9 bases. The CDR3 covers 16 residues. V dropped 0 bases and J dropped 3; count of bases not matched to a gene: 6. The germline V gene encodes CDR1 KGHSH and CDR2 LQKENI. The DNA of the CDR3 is TGTGCCAGCTCACCACCGGGTCTAGCGGGGATCTACGAGCAGTACTTC. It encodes CASSPPGLAGIYEQYF.

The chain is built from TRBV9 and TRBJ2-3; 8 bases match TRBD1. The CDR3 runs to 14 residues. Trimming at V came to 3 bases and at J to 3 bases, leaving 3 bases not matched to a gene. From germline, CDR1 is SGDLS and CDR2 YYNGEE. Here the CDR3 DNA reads TGTGCCAGCAGCGAGCGGACAGGGACAGATACGCAGTATTTT. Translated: CASSERTGTDTQYF. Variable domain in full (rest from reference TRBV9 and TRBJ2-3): DSGVTQTPKHLITATGQRVTLRCSPRSGDLSVYWYQQSLDQGLQFLIQYYNGEERAKGNILERFSAQQFPDLHSELNLSSLELGDSALYFCASSERTGTDTQYFGPGTRLTVL.

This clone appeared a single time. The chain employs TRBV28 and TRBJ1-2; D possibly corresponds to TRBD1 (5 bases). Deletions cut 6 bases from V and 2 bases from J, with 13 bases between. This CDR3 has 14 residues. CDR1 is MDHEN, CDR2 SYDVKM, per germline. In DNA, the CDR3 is TGTGCCAGCAGCGGAGGGGCGCGGAACTATGGCTACACCTTC. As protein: CASSGGARNYGYTF.

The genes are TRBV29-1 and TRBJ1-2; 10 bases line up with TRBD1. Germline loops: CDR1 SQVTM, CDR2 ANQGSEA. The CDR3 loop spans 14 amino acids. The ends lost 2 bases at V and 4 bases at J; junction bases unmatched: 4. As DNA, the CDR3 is TGCAGCGTTGAAACTGGGGACAGGGGCTATGGCTACACCTTC. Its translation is CSVETGDRGYGYTF.

CDR3 nucleotides: TGTGCCAGCAGCTTGGGTTCGAGCGGGAGGGGATGGGAGACCCAGTACTTC. Protein product: CASSLGSSGRGWETQYF. The chain joins TRBV5-5 to TRBJ2-5, with 10 bases that match TRBD2. Germline CDR1 SGHKS, CDR2 YYEKEE (reference sequence). The trim removed 0 bases at V and 5 bases at J, leaving 10 bases unmatched. This CDR3 contains 17 residues.

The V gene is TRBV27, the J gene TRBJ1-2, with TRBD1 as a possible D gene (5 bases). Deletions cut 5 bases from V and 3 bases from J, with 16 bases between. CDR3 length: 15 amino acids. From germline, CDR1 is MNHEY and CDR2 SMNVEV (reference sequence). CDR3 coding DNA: TGTGCCAGCAGTGAGGCCGGGACTTGGCACTATGGCTACACCTTC. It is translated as CASSEAGTWHYGYTF.